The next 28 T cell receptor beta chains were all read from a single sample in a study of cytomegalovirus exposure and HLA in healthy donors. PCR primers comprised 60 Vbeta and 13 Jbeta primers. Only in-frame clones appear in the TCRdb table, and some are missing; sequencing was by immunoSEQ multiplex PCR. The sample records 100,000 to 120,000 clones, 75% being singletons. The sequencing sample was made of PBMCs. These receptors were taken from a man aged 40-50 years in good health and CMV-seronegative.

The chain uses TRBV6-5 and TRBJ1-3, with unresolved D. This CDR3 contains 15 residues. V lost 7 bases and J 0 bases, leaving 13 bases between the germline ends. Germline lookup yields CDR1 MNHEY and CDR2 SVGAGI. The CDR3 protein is CASTNQVGSGNTIYF. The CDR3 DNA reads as TGTGCCAGCACCAACCAAGTCGGCTCTGGAAACACCATATATTTT.

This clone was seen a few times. The CDR3 loop is CASSEETGYQPQHF. CDR3 DNA: TGTGCCAGCAGTGAAGAAACAGGGTATCAGCCCCAGCATTTT. The chain uses TRBV2 and TRBJ1-5; TRBD1 might be the D (6 bases). Germline V gives CDR1 SNHLY, CDR2 FYNNEI. V dropped 1 base and J dropped 5 bases, with 9 bases sitting between them. This CDR3 is built from 14 residues. The full variable domain, rest sourced from reference TRBV2 and TRBJ1-5, is EPEVTQTPSHQVTQMGQEVILRCVPISNHLYFYWYRQILGQKVEFLVSFYNNEISEKSEIFDDQFSVERPDGSNFTLKIRSTKLEDSAMYFCASSEETGYQPQHFGDGTRLSIL.

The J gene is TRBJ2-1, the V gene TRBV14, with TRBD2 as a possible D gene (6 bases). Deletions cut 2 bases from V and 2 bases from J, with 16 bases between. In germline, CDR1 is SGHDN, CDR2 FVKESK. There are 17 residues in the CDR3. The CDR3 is CASSQPAGRQPYNEQFF. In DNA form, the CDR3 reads TGTGCCAGCAGCCAACCCGCGGGGCGACAACCCTACAATGAGCAGTTCTTC. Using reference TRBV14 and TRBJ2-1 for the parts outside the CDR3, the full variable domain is EAGVTQFPSHSVIEKGQTVTLRCDPISGHDNLYWYRRVMGKEIKFLLHFVKESKQDESGMPNNRFLAERTGGTYSTLKVQPAELEDSGVYFCASSQPAGRQPYNEQFFGPGTRLTVL.

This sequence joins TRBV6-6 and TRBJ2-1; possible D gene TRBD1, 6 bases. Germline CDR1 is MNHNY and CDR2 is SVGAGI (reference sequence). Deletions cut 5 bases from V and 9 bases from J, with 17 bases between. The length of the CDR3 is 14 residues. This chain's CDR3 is CASSNRDNQGEQFF. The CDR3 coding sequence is TGTGCCAGCAGTAACCGGGACAACCAGGGTGAGCAGTTCTTC.

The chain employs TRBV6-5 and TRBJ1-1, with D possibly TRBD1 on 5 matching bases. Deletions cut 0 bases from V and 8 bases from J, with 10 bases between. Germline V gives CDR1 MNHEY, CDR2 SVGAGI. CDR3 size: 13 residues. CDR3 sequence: CASSYSKRGEAFF. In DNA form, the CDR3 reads TGTGCCAGCAGTTACTCGAAACGGGGGGAAGCTTTCTTT.

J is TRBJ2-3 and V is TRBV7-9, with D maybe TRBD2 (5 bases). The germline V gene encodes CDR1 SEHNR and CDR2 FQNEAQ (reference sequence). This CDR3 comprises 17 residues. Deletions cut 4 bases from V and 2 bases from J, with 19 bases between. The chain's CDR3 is CASSSPPSGIYTDTQYF. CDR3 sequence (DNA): TGTGCCAGCAGCTCCCCCCCCAGCGGAATCTACACAGATACGCAGTATTTT.

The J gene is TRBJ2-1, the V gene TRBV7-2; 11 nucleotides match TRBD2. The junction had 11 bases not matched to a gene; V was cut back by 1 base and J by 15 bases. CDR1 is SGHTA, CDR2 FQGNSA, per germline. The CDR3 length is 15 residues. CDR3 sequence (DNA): TGTGCCAGCAGCTTAGTCGGTAGCGGGGGGGCCTCTCTGTTCTTC. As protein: CASSLVGSGGASLFF.

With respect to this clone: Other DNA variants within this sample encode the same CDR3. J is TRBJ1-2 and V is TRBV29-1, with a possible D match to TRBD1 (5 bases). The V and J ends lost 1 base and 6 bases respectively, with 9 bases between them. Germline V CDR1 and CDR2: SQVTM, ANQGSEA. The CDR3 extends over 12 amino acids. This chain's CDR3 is CSVEARVDGYTF. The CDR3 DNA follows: TGCAGCGTTGAAGCCAGGGTCGATGGCTACACCTTC. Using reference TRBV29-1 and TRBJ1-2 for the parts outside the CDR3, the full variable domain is SAVISQKPSRDICQRGTSLTIQCQVDSQVTMMFWYRQQPGQSLTLIATANQGSEATYESGFVIDKFPISRPNLTFSTLTVSNMSPEDSSIYLCSVEARVDGYTFGSGTRLTVV.

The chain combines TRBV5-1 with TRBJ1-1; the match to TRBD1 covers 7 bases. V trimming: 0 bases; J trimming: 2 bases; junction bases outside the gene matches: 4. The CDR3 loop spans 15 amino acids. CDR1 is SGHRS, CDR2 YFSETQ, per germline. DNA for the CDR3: TGCGCCAGCAGCTTGGGGGGGACAGACAACACTGAAGCTTTCTTT. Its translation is CASSLGGTDNTEAFF.

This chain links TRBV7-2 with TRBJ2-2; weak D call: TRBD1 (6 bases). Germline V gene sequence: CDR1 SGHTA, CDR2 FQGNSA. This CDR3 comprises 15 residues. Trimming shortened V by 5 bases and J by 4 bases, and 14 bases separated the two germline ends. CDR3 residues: CASSPQGLGTGELFF. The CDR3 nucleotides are TGTGCCAGCAGCCCACAGGGTTTAGGCACCGGGGAGCTGTTTTTT.

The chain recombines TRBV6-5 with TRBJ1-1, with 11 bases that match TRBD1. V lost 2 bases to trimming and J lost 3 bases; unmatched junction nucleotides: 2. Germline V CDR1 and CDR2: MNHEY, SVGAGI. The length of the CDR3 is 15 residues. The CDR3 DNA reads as TGTGCCAGCAGTTACGGGGACAGGGGGGACACTGAAGCTTTCTTT. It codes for CASSYGDRGDTEAFF.

CDR3 nucleotides: TGTGCCGCCGCGGGTCTGGGTCCGCGGGACATTCAGTACTTC. Its protein is CAAAGLGPRDIQYF. The chain employs TRBV6-5 and TRBJ2-4; TRBD2 is a possible D gene (5 bases). V was shortened by 11 bases and J by 8 bases, with 22 bases between the two germline ends. This CDR3 comprises 14 residues. Germline V gene sequence: CDR1 MNHEY, CDR2 SVGAGI.

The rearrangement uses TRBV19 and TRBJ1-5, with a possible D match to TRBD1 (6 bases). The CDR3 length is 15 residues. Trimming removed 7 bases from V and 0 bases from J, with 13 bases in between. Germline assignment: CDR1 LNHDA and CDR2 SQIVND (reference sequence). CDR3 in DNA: TGTGCCAGTATTCCAGGGGCTGGTAGCAATCAGCCCCAGCATTTT. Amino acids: CASIPGAGSNQPQHF. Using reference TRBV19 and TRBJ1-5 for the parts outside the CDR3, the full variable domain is DGGITQSPKYLFRKEGQNVTLSCEQNLNHDAMYWYRQDPGQGLRLIYYSQIVNDFQKGDIAEGYSVSREKKESFPLTVTSAQKNPTAFYLCASIPGAGSNQPQHFGDGTRLSIL.

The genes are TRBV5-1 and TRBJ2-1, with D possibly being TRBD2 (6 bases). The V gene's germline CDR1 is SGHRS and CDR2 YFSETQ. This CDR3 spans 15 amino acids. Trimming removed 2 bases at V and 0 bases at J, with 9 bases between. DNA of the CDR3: TGCGCCAGCAGCTTCTGGCGGGACTCCTACAATGAGCAGTTCTTC. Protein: CASSFWRDSYNEQFF. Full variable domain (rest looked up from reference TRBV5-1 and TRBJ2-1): KAGVTQTPRYLIKTRGQQVTLSCSPISGHRSVSWYQQTPGQGLQFLFEYFSETQRNKGNFPGRFSGRQFSNSRSEMNVSTLELGDSALYLCASSFWRDSYNEQFFGPGTRLTVL.

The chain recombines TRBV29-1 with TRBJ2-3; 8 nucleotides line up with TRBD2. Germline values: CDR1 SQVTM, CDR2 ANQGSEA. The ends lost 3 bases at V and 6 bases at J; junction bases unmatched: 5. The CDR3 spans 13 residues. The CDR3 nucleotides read TGCAGCGTTGATTCAGCGGGGGTGGATACGCAGTATTTT. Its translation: CSVDSAGVDTQYF.

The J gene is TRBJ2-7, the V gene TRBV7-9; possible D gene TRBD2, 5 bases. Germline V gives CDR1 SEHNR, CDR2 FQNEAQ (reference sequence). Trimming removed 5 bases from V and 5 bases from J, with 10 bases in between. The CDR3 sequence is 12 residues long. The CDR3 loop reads CASSTPEDEQYF. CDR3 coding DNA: TGTGCCAGCAGCACCCCGGAGGACGAGCAGTACTTC.

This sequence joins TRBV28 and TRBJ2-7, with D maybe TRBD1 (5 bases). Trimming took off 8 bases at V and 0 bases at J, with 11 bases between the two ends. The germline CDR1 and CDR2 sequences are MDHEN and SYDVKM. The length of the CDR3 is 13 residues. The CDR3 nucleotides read TGTGCCAGCTCTCCCGACAGCTCCTACGAGCAGTACTTC. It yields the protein CASSPDSSYEQYF.

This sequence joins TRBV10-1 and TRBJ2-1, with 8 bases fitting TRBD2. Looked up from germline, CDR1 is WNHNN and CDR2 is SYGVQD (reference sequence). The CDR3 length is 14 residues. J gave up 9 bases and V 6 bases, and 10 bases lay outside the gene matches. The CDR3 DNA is TGCGCCAGCAGAAGTAGCGGGGAGGTGGGTGAGCAGTTCTTC. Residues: CASRSSGEVGEQFF.

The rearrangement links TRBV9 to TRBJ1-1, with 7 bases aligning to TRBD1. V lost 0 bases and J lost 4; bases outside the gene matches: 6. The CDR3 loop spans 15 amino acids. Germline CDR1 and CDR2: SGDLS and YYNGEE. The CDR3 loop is CASSVAGQAGTEAFF. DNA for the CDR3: TGTGCCAGCAGCGTAGCTGGACAGGCGGGCACTGAAGCTTTCTTT.

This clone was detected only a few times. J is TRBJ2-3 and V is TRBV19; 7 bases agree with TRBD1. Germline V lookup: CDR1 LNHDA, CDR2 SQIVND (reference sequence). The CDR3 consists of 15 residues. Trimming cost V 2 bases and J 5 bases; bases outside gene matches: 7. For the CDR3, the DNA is TGTGCCAGTAGTATAATAAGGGGGCGAGGAGATACGCAGTATTTT. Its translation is CASSIIRGRGDTQYF.

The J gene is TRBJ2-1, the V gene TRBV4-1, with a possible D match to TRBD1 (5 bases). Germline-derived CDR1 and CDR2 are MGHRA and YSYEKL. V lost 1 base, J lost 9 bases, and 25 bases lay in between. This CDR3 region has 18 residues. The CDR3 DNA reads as TGCGCCAGCAGCCAAGGCCCCCAAGTAGGGGCAATTAAGGGTGAGCAGTTCTTC. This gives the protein CASSQGPQVGAIKGEQFF.

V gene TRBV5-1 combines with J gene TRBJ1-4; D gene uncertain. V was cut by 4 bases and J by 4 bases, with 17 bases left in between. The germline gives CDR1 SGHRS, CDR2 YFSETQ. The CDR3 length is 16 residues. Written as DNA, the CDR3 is TGCGCCAGCAGCCCTTCCGGGTCAGCTTATAATGAAAAACTGTTTTTT. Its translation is CASSPSGSAYNEKLFF.

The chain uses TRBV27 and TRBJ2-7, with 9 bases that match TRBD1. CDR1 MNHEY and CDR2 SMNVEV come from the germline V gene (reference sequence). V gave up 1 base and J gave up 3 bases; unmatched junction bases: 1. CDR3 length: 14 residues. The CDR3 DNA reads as TGTGCCAGCAGTTTATTGGGACAGGGCTACGAGCAGTACTTC. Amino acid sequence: CASSLLGQGYEQYF.

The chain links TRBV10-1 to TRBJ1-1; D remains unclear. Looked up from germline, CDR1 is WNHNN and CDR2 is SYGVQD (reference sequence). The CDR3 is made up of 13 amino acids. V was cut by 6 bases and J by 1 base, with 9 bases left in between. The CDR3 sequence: CASSRPGNTEAFF. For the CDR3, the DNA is TGCGCCAGCAGCCGACCGGGGAACACTGAAGCTTTCTTT.

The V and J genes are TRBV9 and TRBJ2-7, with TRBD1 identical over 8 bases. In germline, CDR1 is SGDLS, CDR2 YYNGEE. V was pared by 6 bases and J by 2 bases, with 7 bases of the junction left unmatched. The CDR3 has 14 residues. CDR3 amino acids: CASTTTGEPYEQYF. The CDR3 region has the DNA TGTGCCAGCACCACGACAGGGGAGCCCTACGAGCAGTACTTC.

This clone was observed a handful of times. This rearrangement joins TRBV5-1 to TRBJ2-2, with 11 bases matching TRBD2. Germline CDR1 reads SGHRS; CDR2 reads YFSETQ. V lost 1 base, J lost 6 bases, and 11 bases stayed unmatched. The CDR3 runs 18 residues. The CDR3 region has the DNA TGCGCCAGCAGCTTGACCCGCTTAGCGGGAGGGCTCGCCGGGGAGCTGTTTTTT. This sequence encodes CASSLTRLAGGLAGELFF.

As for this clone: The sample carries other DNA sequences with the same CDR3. Here the CDR3 reads CASSYSGTGGYQPQHF. CDR3 DNA sequence: TGTGCCAGCAGTTACTCCGGGACAGGGGGCTACCAGCCCCAGCATTTT. This sequence joins TRBV6-5 and TRBJ1-5; 12 nucleotides align to TRBD1. The CDR3 has 16 residues. Germline lookup yields CDR1 MNHEY and CDR2 SVGAGI. Trimming removed 0 bases from V and 7 bases from J; junction bases left unmatched: 4.

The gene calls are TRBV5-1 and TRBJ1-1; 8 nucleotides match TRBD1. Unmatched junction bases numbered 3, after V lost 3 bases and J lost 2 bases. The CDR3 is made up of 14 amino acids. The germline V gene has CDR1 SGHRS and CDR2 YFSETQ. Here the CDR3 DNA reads TGCGCCAGCAGCTCACAGGGGGACAACACTGAAGCTTTCTTT. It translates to CASSSQGDNTEAFF. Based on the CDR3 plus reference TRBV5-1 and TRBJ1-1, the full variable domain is KAGVTQTPRYLIKTRGQQVTLSCSPISGHRSVSWYQQTPGQGLQFLFEYFSETQRNKGNFPGRFSGRQFSNSRSEMNVSTLELGDSALYLCASSSQGDNTEAFFGQGTRLTVV.